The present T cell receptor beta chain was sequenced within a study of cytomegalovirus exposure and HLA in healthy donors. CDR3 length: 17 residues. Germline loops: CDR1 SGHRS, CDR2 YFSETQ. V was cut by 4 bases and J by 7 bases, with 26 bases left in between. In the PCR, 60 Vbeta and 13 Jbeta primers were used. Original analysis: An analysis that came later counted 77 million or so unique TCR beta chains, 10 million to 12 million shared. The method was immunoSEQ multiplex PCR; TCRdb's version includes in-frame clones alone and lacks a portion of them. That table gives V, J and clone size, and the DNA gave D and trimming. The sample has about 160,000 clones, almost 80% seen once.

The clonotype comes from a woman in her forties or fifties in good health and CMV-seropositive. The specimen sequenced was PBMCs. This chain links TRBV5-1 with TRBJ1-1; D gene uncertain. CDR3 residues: CASSPDTVLGNSDEAFF. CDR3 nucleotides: TGCGCCAGCAGCCCAGATACAGTACTGGGTAACTCTGATGAAGCTTTCTTT.